These T cell receptor beta chains were read from a single sample in a study of blood T cells in healthy people across ages. TCRdb reprocessed the 5' RACE reads via MiXCR and lists one record per CDR3 protein. The table lists 800,000 to 950,000 distinct CDR3 sequences, 25% to 30% of them singletons. The same data also went into a second study, on T cells of mothers and their children.

Source material: blood. These receptor sequences come from a woman in her forties in good health. Both conserved end residues are part of each CDR3. A D gene is named only where the DNA matches it firmly. Clone size appears in some rows only: once, few, many, or a class for an expanded clone.

clone size: -; J gene: TRBJ2-7; D gene: TRBD1; CDR3 length: 16; V gene: TRBV10-3; CDR3 protein: CAISDPGQRVSYEQYF; CDR3 DNA: TGTGCCATCAGTGACCCGGGACAGAGGGTCTCCTACGAGCAGTACTTC
clone size: -; J gene: TRBJ2-3; D gene: -; CDR3 length: 15; V gene: TRBV11-2; CDR3 protein: CASSLNLASTDTQYF; CDR3 DNA: TGTGCCAGCAGCTTAAATCTAGCAAGCACAGATACGCAGTATTTT
clone size: many; J gene: TRBJ2-5; D gene: -; CDR3 length: 14; V gene: TRBV7-6; CDR3 protein: CASSLSAVGETQYF; CDR3 DNA: TGTGCCAGCAGCTTAAGTGCGGTGGGGGAGACCCAGTACTTC
clone size: -; J gene: TRBJ1-5; D gene: -; CDR3 length: 20; V gene: TRBV7-9; CDR3 protein: CASSSGRSGQNGDGNQPQHF; CDR3 DNA: TGTGCCAGCAGCTCCGGCCGTTCCGGACAGAACGGCGATGGCAATCAGCCCCAGCATTTT
clone size: few; J gene: TRBJ1-5; D gene: -; CDR3 length: 12; V gene: TRBV6-5; CDR3 protein: CASRGPNQPQHF; CDR3 DNA: TGTGCCAGCAGGGGCCCCAATCAGCCCCAGCATTTT
clone size: -; J gene: TRBJ1-1; D gene: -; CDR3 length: 15; V gene: TRBV6-5; CDR3 protein: CASSPISTGNTEAFF; CDR3 DNA: TGTGCCAGCAGCCCAATATCGACAGGGAACACTGAAGCTTTCTTT
clone size: -; J gene: TRBJ2-2; D gene: -; CDR3 length: 15; V gene: TRBV7-2; CDR3 protein: CASSLESPNTGELFF; CDR3 DNA: TGTGCCAGCAGCTTAGAGTCTCCGAACACCGGGGAGCTGTTTTTT
clone size: many; J gene: TRBJ1-2; D gene: -; CDR3 length: 14; V gene: TRBV6-5; CDR3 protein: CASGRVQAGYGYTF; CDR3 DNA: TGTGCCAGCGGAAGGGTTCAAGCCGGCTATGGCTACACCTTC
clone size: -; J gene: TRBJ1-2; D gene: TRBD1; CDR3 length: 16; V gene: TRBV9; CDR3 protein: CASRPGRDSPNYGYTF; CDR3 DNA: TGTGCCAGCAGGCCAGGCCGGGACAGTCCTAACTATGGCTACACCTTC
clone size: few; J gene: TRBJ1-3; D gene: TRBD1; CDR3 length: 16; V gene: TRBV28; CDR3 protein: CASSLNAGDSGNTIYF; CDR3 DNA: TGTGCCAGCAGTTTGAATGCTGGGGACAGTGGAAACACCATATATTTT
clone size: -; J gene: TRBJ2-2; D gene: TRBD1; CDR3 length: 17; V gene: TRBV5-5; CDR3 protein: CASSLQGAVYDTGELFF; CDR3 DNA: TGTGCCAGCAGCTTGCAGGGGGCGGTTTATGACACCGGGGAGCTGTTTTTT
clone size: many; J gene: TRBJ2-7; D gene: -; CDR3 length: 11; V gene: TRBV6-5; CDR3 protein: CASRGLGEQYF; CDR3 DNA: TGTGCCAGCAGGGGGCTAGGCGAGCAGTACTTC
clone size: many; J gene: TRBJ1-5; D gene: TRBD1; CDR3 length: 16; V gene: TRBV6-1; CDR3 protein: CASSETRGLSNQPQHF; CDR3 DNA: TGTGCCAGCAGTGAAACCAGGGGGCTGAGCAATCAGCCCCAGCATTTT
clone size: -; J gene: TRBJ2-7; D gene: TRBD1; CDR3 length: 15; V gene: TRBV30; CDR3 protein: CAWRGNRGRVDEQYF; CDR3 DNA: TGTGCCTGGAGGGGAAACAGGGGACGCGTCGACGAGCAGTACTTC
clone size: -; J gene: TRBJ1-5; D gene: -; CDR3 length: 13; V gene: TRBV20-1; CDR3 protein: CSAPGRENQPQHF; CDR3 DNA: TGCAGTGCCCCGGGACGAGAAAATCAGCCCCAGCATTTT